This is a list of T cell receptor beta chains from one sample in a study of Graves' ophthalmopathy and Graves' hyperthyroidism. TCRdb used MiXCR to reprocess the multiplex PCR reads, holding one entry per CDR3 protein. The repertoire consists of a few hundred thousand distinct CDR3 sequences, with about 21% occurring once and the leading ten covering 3%. Sequencing was performed on peripheral blood. Receptors originate from a woman aged 18 to 35 with stable Graves' hyperthyroidism. Both conserved end residues are part of each CDR3. A D gene is named only where the DNA matches it firmly. Part of the rows lack a size; the others show once, few, many or a class for expanded clones.

V gene	D gene	clone size	J gene	CDR3 protein	CDR3 DNA
TRBV2	NA	many	TRBJ1-2	CASSESRGAGGYTF	TGTGCCAGCAGTGAATCCAGGGGAGCCGGCGGCTACACCTTC
TRBV11-2	NA	many	TRBJ2-2	CASSLNQRTTGELFF	TGTGCCAGCAGCTTAAATCAGCGCACCACCGGGGAGCTGTTTTTT
TRBV28	TRBD1	NA	TRBJ1-2	CASRPGQGFGYTF	TGTGCCAGCAGGCCGGGACAGGGGTTCGGCTACACCTTC
TRBV6-5	NA	few	TRBJ2-7	CASSYSEGQTYEQYF	TGTGCCAGCAGTTACTCGGAGGGACAGACCTACGAGCAGTACTTC
TRBV7-8	NA	NA	TRBJ2-5	CASSLDFKETQYF	TGTGCCAGCAGCTTAGACTTTAAAGAGACCCAGTACTTC
TRBV7-3	NA	many	TRBJ2-2	CASSRRQGGTGELFF	TGTGCCAGCAGCCGAAGACAGGGAGGTACCGGGGAGCTGTTTTTT
TRBV10-3	NA	many	TRBJ2-7	CAISALEYSYEQYF	TGTGCCATCAGTGCCCTGGAATACTCCTACGAGCAGTACTTC
TRBV18	NA	many	TRBJ1-1	CASSPFGRGGTEAFF	TGTGCCAGCTCACCTTTTGGACGGGGCGGCACTGAAGCTTTCTTT
TRBV11-2	NA	NA	TRBJ2-5	CASSLGRHTQYF	TGTGCCAGCAGCTTAGGAAGACATACTCAGTACTTC
TRBV20-1	NA	many	TRBJ1-3	CSANVDSGNTIYF	TGCAGTGCTAACGTCGACTCTGGAAACACCATATATTTT
TRBV10-3	TRBD2	NA	TRBJ2-7	CAITPGLANNRPYEQYF	TGTGCCATCACCCCGGGACTAGCGAACAATCGTCCCTACGAGCAGTACTTC
TRBV6-2/TRBV6-3	NA	NA	TRBJ1-1	CASRTRQRMNTEAFF	TGTGCCAGCAGGACAAGACAGCGAATGAACACTGAAGCTTTCTTT
TRBV7-9	NA	many	TRBJ2-5	CASSLELVPETQYF	TGTGCCAGCAGCTTAGAACTAGTCCCCGAGACCCAGTACTTC
TRBV5-1	TRBD1	many	TRBJ1-1	CASSKGASNTEAFF	TGCGCCAGCAGCAAGGGGGCCTCAAACACTGAAGCTTTCTTT
TRBV28	TRBD1	few	TRBJ2-7	CASRGTGTAYEQYF	TGTGCCAGCAGGGGGACAGGGACAGCCTACGAGCAGTACTTC
TRBV19	NA	many	TRBJ2-7	CASSAGALGEQYF	TGTGCCAGTAGTGCCGGGGCCTTGGGTGAGCAGTACTTC
TRBV11-1	TRBD1	many	TRBJ2-5	CASSHGQGAPWEETQYF	TGTGCCAGCAGCCATGGACAGGGGGCGCCGTGGGAAGAGACCCAGTACTTC
TRBV5-1	NA	many	TRBJ1-2	CASSYGGQPVSGYTF	TGCGCCAGCAGCTATGGAGGACAGCCCGTTAGCGGCTACACCTTC
TRBV6-1	NA	NA	TRBJ2-7	CASSEALQSSYEQYF	TGTGCCAGCAGTGAAGCGCTGCAGAGCTCCTACGAGCAGTACTTC
TRBV15	TRBD2	many	TRBJ2-3	CATSTFGTSGSTDTQYF	TGTGCCACCAGCACCTTCGGGACTAGCGGGAGCACAGATACGCAGTATTTT
TRBV5-1	NA	NA	TRBJ2-4	CASSPPGGGKNIQYF	TGCGCCAGCAGCCCCCCAGGGGGGGGCAAAAACATTCAGTACTTC
TRBV19	TRBD1	NA	TRBJ2-5	CASSRQGAGRETQYF	TGTGCCAGTAGTAGACAGGGGGCTGGGAGAGAGACCCAGTACTTC
TRBV12-3/TRBV12-4	TRBD2	many	TRBJ2-2	CASSLLGGYTGELFF	TGTGCCAGCAGCCTATTGGGAGGGTACACCGGGGAGCTGTTTTTT
TRBV28	NA	many	TRBJ2-7	CASSLRLGESEQYF	TGTGCCAGCAGTTTAAGACTAGGAGAAAGTGAGCAGTACTTC
TRBV6-1	TRBD1	many	TRBJ2-7	CASSAVPGQGSGEQYF	TGTGCCAGCAGTGCAGTCCCGGGACAGGGGTCGGGCGAGCAGTACTTC
TRBV2	NA	many	TRBJ2-7	CASSGQYPEEQYF	TGTGCCAGCAGTGGACAGTACCCCGAGGAGCAGTACTTC
TRBV6-1	TRBD1	many	TRBJ2-5	CASSDGRGQETQYF	TGTGCCAGCAGTGATGGCAGGGGGCAAGAGACCCAGTACTTC
TRBV20-1	TRBD2	many	TRBJ2-7	CSAIPSSGRFEQYF	TGCAGTGCTATACCGTCTAGCGGGAGATTTGAGCAGTACTTC
TRBV27	NA	NA	TRBJ2-7	CASPGRGPNHEQYF	TGTGCCAGCCCTGGGAGGGGGCCGAACCACGAGCAGTACTTC
TRBV12-3/TRBV12-4	NA	many	TRBJ1-2	CASSFRREGGYTF	TGTGCCAGCAGTTTCCGAAGGGAAGGTGGCTACACCTTC
TRBV30	NA	NA	TRBJ2-5	CAWSVPSGTQETQYF	TGTGCCTGGAGTGTCCCGTCGGGGACTCAAGAGACCCAGTACTTC
TRBV15	NA	NA	TRBJ1-1	CATSTASRGLGTFF	TGTGCCACCAGCACCGCGTCCCGGGGTCTAGGAACTTTCTTT
TRBV28	TRBD1	NA	TRBJ1-3	CASSSLRSGTAGNTIYF	TGTGCCAGCAGTTCACTTCGATCCGGGACAGCTGGAAACACCATATATTTT
TRBV6-2/TRBV6-3	NA	few	TRBJ2-7	CASSYSPGNYEQYF	TGTGCCAGCAGTTACTCTCCCGGGAACTACGAGCAGTACTTC
TRBV20-1	TRBD2	many	TRBJ2-1	CSARVVASGYNEQFF	TGCAGTGCTAGAGTAGTGGCTAGCGGCTACAATGAGCAGTTCTTC
TRBV12-3/TRBV12-4	TRBD1	many	TRBJ1-2	CASSLDRERGYTF	TGTGCCAGCAGCCTCGACAGGGAACGTGGCTACACCTTC
TRBV24-1	TRBD2	many	TRBJ2-7	CATAGALAGGIYEQYF	TGTGCCACCGCAGGAGCACTAGCGGGAGGTATCTACGAGCAGTACTTC
TRBV20-1	TRBD2	many	TRBJ2-7	CSARAPSGRESDEQYF	TGCAGTGCTAGAGCCCCTAGCGGGCGGGAGAGCGACGAGCAGTACTTC
TRBV5-6	NA	NA	TRBJ2-7	CASSGGPSNYEQYF	TGTGCCAGCAGCGGGGGTCCTTCGAACTACGAGCAGTACTTC
TRBV6-5	TRBD2	many	TRBJ2-2	CASSSGLVGTGELFF	TGTGCCAGCAGTTCCGGACTAGTAGGTACCGGGGAGCTGTTTTTT
TRBV7-9	NA	many	TRBJ2-7	CASSLWDRYSEQYF	TGTGCCAGCAGCTTATGGGACCGATATTCCGAGCAGTACTTC
TRBV19	NA	many	TRBJ1-5	CASSISGSQPQHF	TGTGCCAGTAGTATATCGGGTTCCCAGCCCCAGCATTTT
TRBV7-2	TRBD2	few	TRBJ2-1	CASSSRPNFSGSGEQFF	TGTGCCAGCAGCTCTCGCCCGAACTTTAGCGGGAGTGGTGAGCAGTTCTTC
TRBV6-1	NA	many	TRBJ1-1	CASRPYGLNTEAFF	TGTGCCAGCAGACCGTACGGCCTAAACACTGAAGCTTTCTTT
TRBV29-1	TRBD2	many	TRBJ2-7	CSVERTSGGEQYF	TGCAGCGTTGAAAGGACTAGCGGGGGCGAGCAGTACTTC
TRBV7-2	NA	few	TRBJ2-1	CASSLGGPRSGEQFF	TGTGCCAGCAGCTTGGGCGGGCCCCGGTCAGGGGAGCAGTTCTTC
TRBV18	NA	many	TRBJ2-5	CASSLRARETQYF	TGTGCCAGCTCATTGCGGGCGCGGGAGACCCAGTACTTC
TRBV6-2/TRBV6-3	NA	NA	TRBJ1-5	CASSYSVQPQHF	TGTGCCAGCAGTTACTCTGTTCAGCCCCAGCATTTT
TRBV6-2/TRBV6-3	TRBD1	few	TRBJ2-1	CASSLTGNNEQFF	TGTGCCAGCAGTCTGACAGGGAACAATGAGCAGTTCTTC
TRBV4-1	NA	NA	TRBJ2-3	CASSLSGKSTDTQYF	TGCGCCAGCAGCCTTAGCGGAAAATCCACAGATACGCAGTATTTT
TRBV29-1	NA	many	TRBJ1-1	CSVEVPAMNTEAFF	TGCAGCGTTGAAGTCCCAGCCATGAACACTGAAGCTTTCTTT
TRBV4-2	TRBD2	NA	TRBJ2-2	CASSQDGLAGTTGELFF	TGTGCCAGCAGCCAAGATGGACTAGCGGGAACCACCGGGGAGCTGTTTTTT
TRBV28	NA	NA	TRBJ2-5	CASSFLFQETQYF	TGTGCCAGCAGTTTCTTGTTCCAAGAGACCCAGTACTTC
TRBV2	NA	NA	TRBJ2-4	CASSEAYSGIAKNIQYF	TGTGCCAGCAGTGAAGCGTATTCAGGGATAGCCAAAAACATTCAGTACTTC
TRBV3-1	TRBD1	many	TRBJ1-5	CASSPHGQGPQPQHF	TGTGCCAGCAGCCCTCACGGACAGGGACCTCAGCCCCAGCATTTT